This T cell receptor (beta chain) was identified in a study of blood T cells in healthy people across ages. Study results and limitations: Older age went with lower TCR beta diversity per million T cells, in a roughly linear way. More naive CD4+ cells and higher diversity were found in long-lived than in aged donors. Possibly confounding the expanded clonotype changes was the fact that donor CMV status was unknown. Investigators treated diversity estimates from one million T cells as underestimates.

This clonotype has just a few counts. Its antigen is not known. This CDR3 has 12 residues. Germline V gene lookup returns CDR1 SQVTM and CDR2 ANQGSEA. Trimming took 6 bases from V and 0 from J, leaving 8 bases between them. Primers used in a second PCR of about 7 to 12 cycles were a sample-barcoded 5' primer and a J-beta primer mix. TCRdb re-called the 5' RACE reads through MiXCR, storing one row per CDR3 protein. This table has about 780,000 distinct CDR3 sequences, around 45% appearing once. The sequenced sample consisted of blood. The chain recombines TRBV29-1 with TRBJ2-5; D perhaps matches TRBD1 (5 bases). This sequence was found in a man aged 80 or over in good health. The DNA for the CDR3 is TGCAGCGTGACAGTCAACCAAGAGACCCAGTACTTC. Protein: CSVTVNQETQYF.